One sample yielded the 2 T cell receptor beta chains listed below, sequenced in a study of blood T cell repertoires in COVID-19. Clones were read by immunoSEQ multiplex PCR, and TCRdb kept only the in-frame ones, dropping some. The sample has some 190,000 clones, roughly four fifths seen once; the top ten hold 9.5% to 15%. The sequencing sample was made of peripheral blood. These receptors were obtained from a woman aged 45-60 years with acute or convalescent COVID-19.

This sequence joins TRBV6-1 and TRBJ2-7; D is possibly TRBD1 (7 bases). The length of the CDR3 is 16 residues. Germline assignment: CDR1 MNHNS and CDR2 SASEGT. V shed 0 bases and J shed 1 base, with 13 bases lying between them. This chain's CDR3 is CASSEAGGTESYEQYF. The CDR3, as DNA: TGTGCCAGCAGTGAAGCAGGGGGGACAGAGTCCTACGAGCAGTACTTC.

The gene calls are TRBV4-1 and TRBJ1-2; maybe TRBD1 (5 bases). The CDR3 has 13 amino acids. Germline CDR1 reads MGHRA; CDR2 reads YSYEKL. Trimming removed 1 base at V and 7 bases at J, with 10 bases between. The CDR3 nucleotides are TGCGCCAGCAGCCAAGTAGGGGCGTTTGGCTACACCTTC. As protein: CASSQVGAFGYTF.